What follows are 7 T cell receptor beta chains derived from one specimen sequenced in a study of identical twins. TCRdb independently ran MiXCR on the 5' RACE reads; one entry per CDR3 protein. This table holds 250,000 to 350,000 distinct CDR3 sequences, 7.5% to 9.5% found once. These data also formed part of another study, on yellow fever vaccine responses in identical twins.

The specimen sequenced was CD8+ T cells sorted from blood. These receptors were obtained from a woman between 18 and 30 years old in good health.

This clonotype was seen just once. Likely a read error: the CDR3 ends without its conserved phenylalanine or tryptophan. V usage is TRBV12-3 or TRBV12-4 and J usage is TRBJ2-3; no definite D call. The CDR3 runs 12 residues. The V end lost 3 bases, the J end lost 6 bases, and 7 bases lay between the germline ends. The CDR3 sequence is CASSFLGDTQYL. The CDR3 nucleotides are TGTGCCAGCAGTTTTTTAGGTGATACGCAGTATCTT.

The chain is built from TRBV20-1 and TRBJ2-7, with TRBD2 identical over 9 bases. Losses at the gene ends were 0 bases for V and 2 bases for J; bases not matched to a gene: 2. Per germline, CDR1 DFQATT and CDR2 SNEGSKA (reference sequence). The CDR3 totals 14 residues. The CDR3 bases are TGCAGTGCTAGAGAGGTAGCGGGGGCCTACGAGCAGTACTTC. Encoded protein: CSAREVAGAYEQYF.

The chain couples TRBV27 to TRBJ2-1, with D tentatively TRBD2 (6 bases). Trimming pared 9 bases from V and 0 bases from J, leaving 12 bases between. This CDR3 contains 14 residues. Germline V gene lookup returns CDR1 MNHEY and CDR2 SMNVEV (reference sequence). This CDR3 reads CASGTLSSYNEQFF. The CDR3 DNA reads TGTGCCAGTGGGACTTTAAGCTCCTACAATGAGCAGTTCTTC.

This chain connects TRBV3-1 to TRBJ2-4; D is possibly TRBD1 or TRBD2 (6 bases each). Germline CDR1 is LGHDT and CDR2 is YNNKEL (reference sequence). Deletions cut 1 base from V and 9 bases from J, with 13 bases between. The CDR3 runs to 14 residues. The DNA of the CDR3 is TGTGCCAGCAGCCAAGTTACGGGGGCGGGCATTCAGTACTTC. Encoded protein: CASSQVTGAGIQYF. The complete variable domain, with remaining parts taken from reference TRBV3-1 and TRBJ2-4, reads DTAVSQTPKYLVTQMGNDKSIKCEQNLGHDTMYWYKQDSKKFLKIMFSYNNKELIINETVPNRFSPKSPDKAHLNLHINSLELGDSAVYFCASSQVTGAGIQYFGAGTRLSVL.

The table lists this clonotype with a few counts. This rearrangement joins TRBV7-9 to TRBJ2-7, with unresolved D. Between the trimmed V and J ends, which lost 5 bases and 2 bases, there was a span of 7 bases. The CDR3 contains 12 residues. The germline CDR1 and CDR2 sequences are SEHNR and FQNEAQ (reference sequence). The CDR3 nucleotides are TGTGCCAGCAGCAGAGAACCCTACGAGCAGTACTTC. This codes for CASSREPYEQYF.

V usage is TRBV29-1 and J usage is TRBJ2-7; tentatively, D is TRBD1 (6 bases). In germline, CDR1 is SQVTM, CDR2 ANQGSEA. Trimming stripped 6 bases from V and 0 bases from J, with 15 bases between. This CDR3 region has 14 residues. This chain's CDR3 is CSVADRNTSYEQYF. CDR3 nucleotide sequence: TGCAGCGTAGCCGACAGGAATACCTCCTACGAGCAGTACTTC.

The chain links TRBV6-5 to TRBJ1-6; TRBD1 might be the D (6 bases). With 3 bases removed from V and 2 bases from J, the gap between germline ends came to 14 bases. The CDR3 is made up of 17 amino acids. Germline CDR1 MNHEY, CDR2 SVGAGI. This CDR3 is CASSYLQGWAYNSPLHF. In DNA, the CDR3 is TGTGCCAGCAGTTATCTACAGGGATGGGCCTATAATTCACCCCTCCACTTT.